A selection of T cell receptor beta chains follows, all from one sample in a study of CD8 T cells in Susac syndrome. TCRdb reprocessed the immunoSEQ multiplex PCR reads via MiXCR and lists one record per CDR3 protein. The sample lists over 140,000 distinct CDR3 sequences, around 93% seen once, with more than 0.14% in the top ten. Sequenced material: CD4+ T cells from PBMCs. The receptors come from a human donor with Susac syndrome. The CDR3 runs from the conserved cysteine through the conserved F or W. The order of the fields is clone size, D gene, J gene, V gene, CDR3 length, CDR3 protein, CDR3 DNA. A D gene is named only where the DNA matches it firmly. For some rows the clone size is stated as once, few or many, or as a class when expanded; others skip it.

clone_size: once; d_call: -; j_call: TRBJ2-7; v_call: TRBV6-5; cdr3_length: 14; cdr3_aa: CASRQGGPPYEQYF; cdr3_nt: TGTGCCAGCAGACAGGGGGGGCCGCCCTACGAGCAGTACTTC
clone_size: -; d_call: -; j_call: TRBJ1-2; v_call: TRBV29-1; cdr3_length: 10; cdr3_aa: CSVLYYGYTF; cdr3_nt: TGCAGCGTTCTATACTATGGCTACACCTTC
clone_size: -; d_call: TRBD2; j_call: TRBJ2-3; v_call: TRBV20-1; cdr3_length: 18; cdr3_aa: CSARSLSSGKTSTDTQYF; cdr3_nt: TGCAGTGCTAGATCACTCTCTAGCGGGAAGACTAGCACAGATACGCAGTATTTT
clone_size: -; d_call: -; j_call: TRBJ2-7; v_call: TRBV18; cdr3_length: 13; cdr3_aa: CASSPRDTYEQYF; cdr3_nt: TGTGCCAGCTCACCCAGGGATACCTACGAGCAGTACTTC
clone_size: -; d_call: -; j_call: TRBJ2-4; v_call: TRBV20-1; cdr3_length: 15; cdr3_aa: CSASAGNLAKNIQYF; cdr3_nt: TGCAGTGCTAGCGCGGGAAACCTAGCCAAAAACATTCAGTACTTC
clone_size: once; d_call: TRBD1; j_call: TRBJ1-2; v_call: TRBV3-1; cdr3_length: 14; cdr3_aa: CASSQTGQGGGYTF; cdr3_nt: TGTGCCAGCAGCCAGACGGGACAGGGCGGCGGCTACACCTTC
clone_size: -; d_call: -; j_call: TRBJ1-3; v_call: TRBV3-1; cdr3_length: 17; cdr3_aa: CASSQRDGTGSGNTIYF; cdr3_nt: TGTGCCAGCAGCCAGAGGGACGGTACTGGCTCTGGAAACACCATATATTTT
clone_size: -; d_call: TRBD1; j_call: TRBJ1-6; v_call: TRBV5-1; cdr3_length: 14; cdr3_aa: CASSLDRVRSPLHF; cdr3_nt: TGCGCCAGCAGCCTAGACAGGGTACGGTCACCCCTCCACTTT
clone_size: -; d_call: -; j_call: TRBJ2-3; v_call: TRBV29-1; cdr3_length: 14; cdr3_aa: CSWEGGNVADTQYF; cdr3_nt: TGCAGCTGGGAGGGGGGAAACGTCGCAGATACGCAGTATTTT
clone_size: -; d_call: TRBD1; j_call: TRBJ1-6; v_call: TRBV7-9; cdr3_length: 15; cdr3_aa: CASSYLDRVRSPLHF; cdr3_nt: TGTGCCAGCAGCTACTTAGACAGGGTGCGATCACCCCTCCACTTT
clone_size: -; d_call: -; j_call: TRBJ1-1; v_call: TRBV25-1; cdr3_length: 14; cdr3_aa: CASSEWRKNTEAFF; cdr3_nt: TGTGCCAGCAGTGAATGGCGGAAGAACACTGAAGCTTTCTTT
clone_size: -; d_call: TRBD2; j_call: TRBJ2-3; v_call: TRBV7-8; cdr3_length: 13; cdr3_aa: CASSLGPSGTEYF; cdr3_nt: TGTGCCAGCAGCTTAGGACCTAGCGGGACCGAGTATTTT
clone_size: -; d_call: -; j_call: TRBJ1-2; v_call: TRBV20-1; cdr3_length: 13; cdr3_aa: CSAVLGRAGGYTF; cdr3_nt: TGCAGTGCCGTGCTGGGCAGGGCGGGTGGCTACACCTTC
clone_size: -; d_call: TRBD1; j_call: TRBJ2-3; v_call: TRBV11-3; cdr3_length: 15; cdr3_aa: CASSLTGGTTDTQYF; cdr3_nt: TGTGCCAGCAGCCTAACAGGGGGGACCACAGATACGCAGTATTTT
clone_size: -; d_call: TRBD1; j_call: TRBJ1-2; v_call: TRBV6-5; cdr3_length: 13; cdr3_aa: CASSMTGNYGYTF; cdr3_nt: TGTGCCAGCAGCATGACAGGGAACTATGGCTACACCTTC
clone_size: once; d_call: -; j_call: TRBJ2-3; v_call: TRBV9; cdr3_length: 17; cdr3_aa: CASSVEGRSGVRNTQYF; cdr3_nt: TGTGCCAGCAGCGTAGAGGGCCGGTCGGGAGTGAGGAATACGCAGTATTTT
clone_size: -; d_call: -; j_call: TRBJ2-5; v_call: TRBV4-2; cdr3_length: 15; cdr3_aa: CASSQDAGTQETQYF; cdr3_nt: TGTGCCAGCAGCCAAGATGCAGGCACCCAAGAGACCCAGTACTTC
clone_size: once; d_call: -; j_call: TRBJ1-1; v_call: TRBV12-3/TRBV12-4; cdr3_length: 14; cdr3_aa: CASRPPGNSAEAFF; cdr3_nt: TGTGCCAGCAGACCACCGGGGAATAGCGCTGAAGCTTTCTTT
clone_size: -; d_call: TRBD2; j_call: TRBJ2-7; v_call: TRBV20-1; cdr3_length: 16; cdr3_aa: CSARGMGLANSYEQYF; cdr3_nt: TGCAGTGCTAGAGGCATGGGACTAGCGAACTCCTACGAGCAGTACTTC
clone_size: -; d_call: TRBD1; j_call: TRBJ2-5; v_call: TRBV9; cdr3_length: 14; cdr3_aa: CASSVGQPGETQYF; cdr3_nt: TGTGCCAGCAGCGTGGGACAGCCTGGAGAGACCCAGTACTTC
clone_size: -; d_call: -; j_call: TRBJ2-5; v_call: TRBV12-5; cdr3_length: 14; cdr3_aa: CASGPGTAPGTQYF; cdr3_nt: TGTGCTAGTGGTCCCGGCACAGCGCCAGGGACCCAGTACTTC
clone_size: -; d_call: -; j_call: TRBJ1-1; v_call: TRBV2; cdr3_length: 13; cdr3_aa: CASRDRIYTEAFF; cdr3_nt: TGTGCCAGCAGGGACAGAATTTACACTGAAGCTTTCTTT
clone_size: -; d_call: TRBD2; j_call: TRBJ2-3; v_call: TRBV25-1; cdr3_length: 17; cdr3_aa: CASSIDRLAGFRDTQYF; cdr3_nt: TGTGCCAGCAGTATCGACCGACTAGCGGGGTTTCGCGATACGCAGTATTTT
clone_size: -; d_call: -; j_call: TRBJ2-5; v_call: TRBV30; cdr3_length: 14; cdr3_aa: CAWRSWGQQETQYF; cdr3_nt: TGTGCCTGGAGAAGTTGGGGACAACAAGAGACCCAGTACTTC
clone_size: -; d_call: -; j_call: TRBJ1-2; v_call: TRBV3-1; cdr3_length: 15; cdr3_aa: CASSQESKGPHGYTF; cdr3_nt: TGTGCCAGCAGCCAAGAATCGAAAGGGCCGCATGGCTACACCTTC
clone_size: -; d_call: -; j_call: TRBJ2-3; v_call: TRBV2; cdr3_length: 13; cdr3_aa: CASRRTVADTQYF; cdr3_nt: TGTGCCAGCAGACGGACCGTCGCAGATACGCAGTATTTT
clone_size: -; d_call: TRBD1; j_call: TRBJ2-7; v_call: TRBV6-1; cdr3_length: 13; cdr3_aa: CASSELDRDEQYF; cdr3_nt: TGTGCCAGCAGTGAACTGGACAGGGACGAGCAGTACTTC
clone_size: -; d_call: -; j_call: TRBJ1-1; v_call: TRBV20-1; cdr3_length: 13; cdr3_aa: CSATPRRGAQAFF; cdr3_nt: TGCAGTGCTACCCCTCGACGGGGGGCACAAGCTTTCTTT
clone_size: once; d_call: TRBD1; j_call: TRBJ2-3; v_call: TRBV7-6; cdr3_length: 15; cdr3_aa: CASSPDRGLGDTQYF; cdr3_nt: TGTGCCAGCAGCCCGGACAGGGGGCTTGGAGATACGCAGTATTTT